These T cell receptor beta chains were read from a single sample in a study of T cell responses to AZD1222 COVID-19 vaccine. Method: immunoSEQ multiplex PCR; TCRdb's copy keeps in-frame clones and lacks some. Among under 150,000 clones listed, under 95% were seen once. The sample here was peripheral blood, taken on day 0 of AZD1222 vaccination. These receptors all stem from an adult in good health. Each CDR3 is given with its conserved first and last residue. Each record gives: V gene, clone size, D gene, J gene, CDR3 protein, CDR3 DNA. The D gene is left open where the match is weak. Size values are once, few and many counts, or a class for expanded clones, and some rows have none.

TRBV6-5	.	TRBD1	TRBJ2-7	CASSPRDRTYEQYF	TGTGCCAGCAGCCCCCGGGACAGAACCTACGAGCAGTACTTC
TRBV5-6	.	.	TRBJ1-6	CASSSGVGNYNSPLHF	TGTGCCAGCAGCTCGGGGGTGGGAAATTATAATTCACCCCTCCACTTT
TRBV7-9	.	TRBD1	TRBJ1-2	CASSLASDRGYGYTF	TGTGCCAGCAGCTTAGCTTCCGACAGGGGCTATGGCTACACCTTC
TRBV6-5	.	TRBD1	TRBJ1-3	CASSPGQARGNTIYF	TGTGCCAGCAGTCCAGGACAGGCCAGAGGGAACACCATATATTTT
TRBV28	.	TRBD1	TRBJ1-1	CASSSSGGSRDTEAFF	TGTGCCAGCAGTTCCTCAGGGGGCTCGAGGGACACTGAAGCTTTCTTT
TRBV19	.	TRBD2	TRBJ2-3	CASSIRGPGGNTQYF	TGTGCCAGTAGTATAAGAGGGCCGGGAGGAAATACGCAGTATTTT
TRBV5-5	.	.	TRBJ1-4	CASSLVEGREKLFF	TGTGCCAGCAGCTTGGTTGAGGGGCGGGAAAAACTGTTTTTT
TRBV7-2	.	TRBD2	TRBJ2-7	CASSLESREGPLYEQYF	TGTGCCAGCAGCTTAGAATCCCGGGAGGGCCCCCTCTACGAGCAGTACTTC
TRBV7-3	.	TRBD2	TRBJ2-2	CASSYQGLAGAGELFF	TGTGCCAGCAGCTATCAGGGACTAGCGGGAGCCGGGGAGCTGTTTTTT
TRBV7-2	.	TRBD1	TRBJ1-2	CASSLGGQGLIYGYTF	TGTGCCAGCAGCTTAGGGGGACAGGGGTTGATCTATGGCTACACCTTC
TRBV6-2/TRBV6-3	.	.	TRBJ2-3	CASSLRGSTDTQYF	TGTGCCAGCAGTTTGAGGGGTAGCACAGATACGCAGTATTTT
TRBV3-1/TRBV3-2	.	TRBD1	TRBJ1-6	CASSVNSGGPSPLHF	TGTGCCAGCAGCGTCAATTCAGGGGGGCCCTCACCCCTCCACTTT
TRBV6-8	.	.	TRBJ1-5	CASSYRGVLADSNQPQHF	TGTGCCAGCAGCTACCGCGGGGTGCTCGCGGATAGCAATCAGCCCCAGCATTTT
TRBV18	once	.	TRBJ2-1	CASSPDRYNEQFF	TGTGCCAGCTCACCGGACAGATACAATGAGCAGTTCTTC
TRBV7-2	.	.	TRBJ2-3	CASSFSGGPADTQYF	TGTGCCAGCAGCTTTTCCGGGGGCCCCGCTGATACGCAGTATTTT
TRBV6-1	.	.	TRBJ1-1	CASSEMPGDTEAFF	TGTGCCAGCAGTGAAATGCCCGGGGACACTGAAGCTTTCTTT
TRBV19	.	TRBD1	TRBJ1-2	CASIRQGGGYTF	TGTGCCAGTATCCGACAGGGAGGTGGCTACACCTTC
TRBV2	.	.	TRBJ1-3	CASSGGYRNTIYF	TGTGCCAGCAGTGGGGGCTACAGAAACACCATATATTTT
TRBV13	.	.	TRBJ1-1	CASSLAGHGAGAFF	TGTGCCAGCAGCTTAGCCGGACACGGGGCGGGTGCTTTCTTT
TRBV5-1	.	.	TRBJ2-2	CASSLQGNTGELFF	TGCGCCAGCAGCTTACAGGGAAACACCGGGGAGCTGTTTTTT
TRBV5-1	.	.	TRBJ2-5	CASSAILASETQYF	TGCGCCAGCAGCGCCATCCTAGCGTCTGAGACCCAGTACTTC
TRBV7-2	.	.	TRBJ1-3	CASSLSGFGNTIYF	TGTGCCAGCAGCTTATCAGGGTTTGGAAACACCATATATTTT
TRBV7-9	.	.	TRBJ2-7	CASSSWSMTEQYF	TGTGCCAGCAGCTCCTGGAGTATGACCGAGCAGTACTTC
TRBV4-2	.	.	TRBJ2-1	CASSPAGGYNEQFF	TGTGCCAGCAGCCCAGCCGGGGGTTACAATGAGCAGTTCTTC
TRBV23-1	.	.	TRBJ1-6	CASSQRTSNNSPLHF	TGCGCCAGCAGTCAAAGGACATCGAATAATTCACCCCTCCACTTT
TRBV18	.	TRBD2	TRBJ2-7	CASSPAGGSVAYEQYF	TGTGCCAGCTCACCGGCGGGCGGGAGCGTTGCCTACGAGCAGTACTTC
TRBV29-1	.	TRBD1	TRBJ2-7	CSVEDINPGQGLYEQYF	TGCAGCGTTGAAGATATTAATCCGGGACAGGGACTCTACGAGCAGTACTTC
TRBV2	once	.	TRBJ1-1	CASSEDSITEAFF	TGTGCCAGCAGTGAAGATAGTATCACTGAAGCTTTCTTT
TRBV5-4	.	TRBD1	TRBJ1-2	CASSAGQGPYGYTF	TGTGCCAGCAGCGCGGGACAGGGACCTTATGGCTACACCTTC
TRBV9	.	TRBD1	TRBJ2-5	CASSGQDREETQYF	TGTGCCAGCAGTGGGCAGGACAGGGAAGAGACCCAGTACTTC
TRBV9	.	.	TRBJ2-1	CASSFLTGYEQFF	TGTGCCAGCAGCTTTTTAACCGGGTATGAGCAGTTCTTC
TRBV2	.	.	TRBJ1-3	CAAPYQGSGNTIYF	TGTGCCGCACCTTACCAGGGCTCTGGAAACACCATATATTTT
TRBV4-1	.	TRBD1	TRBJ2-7	CASSHQDRSREQYF	TGCGCCAGCAGCCACCAGGACAGGTCCCGCGAGCAGTACTTC
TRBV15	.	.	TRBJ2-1	CATSRTPRNEQFF	TGTGCCACCAGCCGAACCCCTCGCAATGAGCAGTTCTTC
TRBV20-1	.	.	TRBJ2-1	CSAGGNEQFF	TGCAGTGCTGGGGGCAATGAGCAGTTCTTC
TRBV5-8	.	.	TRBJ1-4	CASSRLSGAAGEKLFF	TGTGCCAGCAGCCGACTCTCCGGGGCGGCGGGTGAAAAACTGTTTTTT
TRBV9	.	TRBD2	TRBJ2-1	CASSPEGLAGANEQFF	TGTGCCAGCAGCCCCGAGGGGCTAGCGGGCGCTAATGAGCAGTTCTTC
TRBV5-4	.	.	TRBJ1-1	CASSRATNMNTEAFF	TGTGCCAGCAGTAGGGCCACAAACATGAACACTGAAGCTTTCTTT
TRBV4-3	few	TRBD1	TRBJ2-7	CASSLRTGQGTIYF	TGCGCCAGCAGCCTTCGAACGGGACAGGGTACCATCTACTTC
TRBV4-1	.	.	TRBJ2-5	CASSQDLRLTQGETQYF	TGCGCCAGCAGCCAAGATTTACGCCTGACTCAAGGGGAGACCCAGTACTTC